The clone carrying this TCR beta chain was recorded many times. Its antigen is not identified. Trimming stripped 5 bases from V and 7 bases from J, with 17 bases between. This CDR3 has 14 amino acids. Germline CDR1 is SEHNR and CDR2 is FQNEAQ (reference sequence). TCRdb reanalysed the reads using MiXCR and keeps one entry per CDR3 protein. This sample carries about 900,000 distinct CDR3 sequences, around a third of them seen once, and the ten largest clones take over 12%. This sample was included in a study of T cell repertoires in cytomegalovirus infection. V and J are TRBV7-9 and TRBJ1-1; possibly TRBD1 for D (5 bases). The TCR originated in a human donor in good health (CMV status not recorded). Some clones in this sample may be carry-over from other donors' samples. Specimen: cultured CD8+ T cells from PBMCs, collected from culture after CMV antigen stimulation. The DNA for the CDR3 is TGTGCCAGCAGCACATTTGGGGGGGAAGATGAAGCTTTCTTT. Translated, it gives CASSTFGGEDEAFF.